These 3 T cell receptor beta chains share one sample of origin, sequenced in a study of cytomegalovirus exposure and HLA in healthy donors. Primers included in the PCR were 60 Vbeta and 13 Jbeta primers. Some clones are missing from TCRdb's copy, which holds only in-frame ones; the method was immunoSEQ multiplex PCR. Its listing shows 90,000 to 150,000 clones. What was sequenced was PBMCs. All receptors derive from a man between 18 and 35 years old in good health and CMV-seronegative.

The rearrangement joins TRBV30 to TRBJ2-7; D is ambiguous. The CDR3 spans 11 residues. Trimming pared 0 bases from V and 7 bases from J, leaving 7 bases between. Germline V gene data show CDR1 as GTSNPN and CDR2 as SVGIG (reference sequence). DNA for the CDR3: TGTGCCTGGAGTGTGGCTGTAGAGCAGTACTTC. This translates into CAWSVAVEQYF.

This chain connects TRBV7-6 to TRBJ2-1; TRBD2 matches at 11 bases. CDR3 size: 18 residues. CDR1 and CDR2 from the germline V gene are SGHVS and FNYEAQ. V gave up 2 bases and J gave up 8 bases; unmatched junction bases: 14. The CDR3 sequence is CASSLLMIAGGPRDEQFF. The CDR3 DNA reads as TGTGCCAGCAGCTTATTGATGATAGCGGGGGGGCCGCGGGATGAGCAGTTCTTC.

The CDR3, as DNA: TGTGCCAGCAGTGAAGTCTTACAGAGCTCTGGAAACACCATATATTTT. It encodes CASSEVLQSSGNTIYF. This sequence joins TRBV6-1 and TRBJ1-3; D is ambiguous. V lost 1 base, J lost 0 bases, and 10 bases lay in between. Germline V CDR1 and CDR2: MNHNS, SASEGT. This CDR3 region has 16 residues.